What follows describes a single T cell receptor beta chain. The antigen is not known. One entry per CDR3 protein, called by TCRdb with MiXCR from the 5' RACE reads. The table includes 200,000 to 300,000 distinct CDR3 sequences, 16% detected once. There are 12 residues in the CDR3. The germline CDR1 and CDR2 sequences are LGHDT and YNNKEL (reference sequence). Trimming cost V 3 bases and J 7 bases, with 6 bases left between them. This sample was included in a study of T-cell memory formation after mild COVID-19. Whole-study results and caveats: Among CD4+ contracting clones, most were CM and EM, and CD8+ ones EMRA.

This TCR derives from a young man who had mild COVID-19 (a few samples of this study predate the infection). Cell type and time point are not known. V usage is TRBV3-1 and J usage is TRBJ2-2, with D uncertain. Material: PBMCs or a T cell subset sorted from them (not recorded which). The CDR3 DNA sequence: TGTGCCAGCAGCCAGGCAGGCGGGGAGCTGTTTTTT. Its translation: CASSQAGGELFF.